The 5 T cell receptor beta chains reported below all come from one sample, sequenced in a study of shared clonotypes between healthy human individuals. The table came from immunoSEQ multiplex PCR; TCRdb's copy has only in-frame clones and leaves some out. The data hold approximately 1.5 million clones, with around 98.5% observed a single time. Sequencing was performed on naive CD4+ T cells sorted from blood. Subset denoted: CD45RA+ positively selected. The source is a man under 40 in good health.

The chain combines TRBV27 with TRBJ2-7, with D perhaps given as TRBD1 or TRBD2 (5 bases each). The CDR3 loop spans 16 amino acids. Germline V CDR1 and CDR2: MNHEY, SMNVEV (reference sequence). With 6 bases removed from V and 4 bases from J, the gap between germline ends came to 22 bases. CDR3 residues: CASRRRGQGEGYEQYF. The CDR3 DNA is TGTGCCAGCAGGAGACGTGGCCAGGGTGAGGGATACGAGCAGTACTTC.

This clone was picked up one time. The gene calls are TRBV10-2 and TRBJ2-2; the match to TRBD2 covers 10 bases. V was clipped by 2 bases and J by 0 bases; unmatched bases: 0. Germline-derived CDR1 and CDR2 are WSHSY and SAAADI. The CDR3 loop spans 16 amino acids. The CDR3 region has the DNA TGCGCCAGCAGTGAGACTAGCGGGGCGAACACCGGGGAGCTGTTTTTT. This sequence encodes CASSETSGANTGELFF.

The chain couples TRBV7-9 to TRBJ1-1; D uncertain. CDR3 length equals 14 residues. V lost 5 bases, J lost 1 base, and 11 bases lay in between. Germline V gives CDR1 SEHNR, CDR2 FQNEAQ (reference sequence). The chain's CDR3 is CASSPRSGNTEAFF. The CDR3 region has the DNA TGTGCCAGCAGCCCCCGGAGCGGGAACACTGAAGCTTTCTTT.

CDR3 sequence: CASRGFGERSYNEQFF. CDR3 in DNA: TGCGCCAGCAGAGGTTTCGGGGAGAGGTCCTACAATGAGCAGTTCTTC. The V call is TRBV10-2, the J call TRBJ2-1; D possibly corresponds to TRBD2 (5 bases). The CDR3 consists of 16 residues. CDR1 is WSHSY, CDR2 SAAADI, per germline. Trimming stripped 6 bases from V and 1 base from J, with 16 bases between.

CDR3 DNA: TGTGCCAGCGGGGGGACTAGCGGAGCCTACAATGAGCAGTTCTTC. Its protein is CASGGTSGAYNEQFF. The chain is built from TRBV5-4 and TRBJ2-1; TRBD2 matches 11 bases. Unmatched junction bases numbered 5, after V lost 7 bases and J lost 2 bases. The CDR3 is 15 amino acids. Per the germline V gene, CDR1 is SGHNT and CDR2 is YYREEE (reference sequence). The full variable domain, with the rest looked up from reference TRBV5-4 and TRBJ2-1, is ETGVTQSPTHLIKTRGQQVTLRCSSQSGHNTVSWYQQALGQGPQFIFQYYREEENGRGNFPPRFSGLQFPNYSSELNVNALELDDSALYLCASGGTSGAYNEQFFGPGTRLTVL.